The rows below give T cell receptor beta chains drawn from one sample of a study of cytomegalovirus exposure and HLA in healthy donors. Libraries were prepared by immunoSEQ multiplex PCR; TCRdb keeps only in-frame clonotypes and omits some of them. The top ten clones hold approximately 12% of a sample with about 250,000 clones, about 90% of them seen once. Sequencing was done on a sample of PBMCs. The receptors shown here come from a man between 18 and 29 years old in good health and CMV-seropositive. CDR3s leave out the opening cysteine and the closing phenylalanine or tryptophan.

TRBJ1-2	TRBV6-5	ATTQGHGYT
TRBJ2-7	TRBV27	ASSLSGISVNYEQY
TRBJ2-7	TRBV7-6	ASSLGGTSGKGAYEQY
TRBJ1-2	TRBV7-9	ASSLEDSRGYT
TRBJ2-1	TRBV6-6	ASSRPERVDYNEQF
TRBJ1-2	TRBV6-1	ASSDNRNFLGYT
TRBJ2-5	TRBV6-1	AKPGTGLRETQY
TRBJ1-1	TRBV6-1	ASSEGSMNTEAF
TRBJ1-1	TRBV6-5	ASSSPLTEAF
TRBJ2-3	TRBV5-1	ASSDLGTIASDTQY
TRBJ2-7	TRBV9	ASSVLGRAPYEQY
TRBJ1-2	TRBV6-5	ASSYPGTYGYT
TRBJ1-2	TRBV6-1	ASSSTGDSYGYT
TRBJ1-4	TRBV11-2	ASRRTLNEKLF
TRBJ2-5	TRBV6-5	ASSYSYRKETQY
TRBJ2-3	TRBV5-1	ASSGWGQITDTQY
TRBJ1-1	TRBV4-3	ASSRSSGFNTEAF
TRBJ1-2	TRBV7-6	ASSSGGSYGYT
TRBJ1-5	TRBV25-1	ASSDSDRTEYSNQPQH
TRBJ2-7	TRBV28	ASSPGTSGTYEQY
TRBJ1-2	TRBV5-6	ASSGTAYGYT
TRBJ2-2	TRBV27	AVGGRANTGELF
TRBJ2-7	TRBV6-5	ASSPRLGSPYEQY
TRBJ1-2	TRBV10-3	AISDRTGKNDYGYT
TRBJ2-1	TRBV12-5	ASGSIIYNEQF
TRBJ2-5	TRBV2	ASRGLAGLGETQY
TRBJ2-7	TRBV28	ATAGLGRTSSSYEQY
TRBJ2-1	TRBV6-1	ASSGFQDEQF
TRBJ2-7	TRBV11-2	ASSQDWLAGIYEQY
TRBJ2-1	TRBV9	ASSVVSGSYEQF
TRBJ2-7	TRBV10-3	AISAGLAGTYEQY
TRBJ2-1	TRBV9	ASSVGDSGYNEQF
TRBJ1-4	TRBV13	ASSSGQARTNEKLF
TRBJ2-5	TRBV6-1	ASSEGEDRVLVTQY
TRBJ1-1	TRBV10-3	AIRTPTGTEAF
TRBJ2-7	TRBV5-6	ASSWWTGSTQQY
TRBJ2-1	TRBV4-2	ASSQSQRGTYNEQF
TRBJ1-2	TRBV29-1	SVDLGGYGYT
TRBJ2-3	TRBV6-5	ASSYLLADRDTQY
TRBJ2-1	TRBV5-1	ASSLLANEQF
TRBJ2-1	TRBV27	ASSEGLAGGEQF
TRBJ2-4	TRBV4-1	ASSQWGTSGTKNIQY
TRBJ2-6	TRBV30	AWSKLRAFSGANVLT
TRBJ1-2	TRBV27	ASSSGHAYGYT
TRBJ2-5	TRBV5-1	ASSRDRVGQETQY
TRBJ2-7	TRBV11-2	ASSLLSGSYEQY
TRBJ2-1	TRBV7-2	ASRTSGRANEQF
TRBJ2-2	TRBV29-1	SVKFVDGELF
TRBJ2-1	TRBV20-1	SARLAGTQF
TRBJ1-5	TRBV2	ASSTTRGQGVENQPQH
TRBJ1-5	TRBV6-1	ASSERGRTTGQPQH
TRBJ1-1	TRBV6-1	ASSQHSGTEAF
TRBJ2-5	TRBV11-1	ASSQEAWVSETQY
TRBJ2-5	TRBV30	AWSGYYASGIGETQY
TRBJ1-1	TRBV5-1	ASSLEGQNMNTEAF
TRBJ2-7	TRBV7-8	ASSSYSEQY
TRBJ1-1	TRBV27	ASRSVKGFRVEAF